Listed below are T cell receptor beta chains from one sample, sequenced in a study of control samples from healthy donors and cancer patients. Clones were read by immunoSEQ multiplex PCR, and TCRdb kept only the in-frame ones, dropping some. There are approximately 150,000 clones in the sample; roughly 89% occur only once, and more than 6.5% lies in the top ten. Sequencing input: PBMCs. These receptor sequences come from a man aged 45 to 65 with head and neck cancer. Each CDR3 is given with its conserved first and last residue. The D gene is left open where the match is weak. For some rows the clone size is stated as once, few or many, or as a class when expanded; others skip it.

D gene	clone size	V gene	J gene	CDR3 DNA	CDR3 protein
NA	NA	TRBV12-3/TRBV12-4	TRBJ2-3	TGTGCCAGCAGTTTTGGGGTTGCAGATACGCAGTATTTT	CASSFGVADTQYF
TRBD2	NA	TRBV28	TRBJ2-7	TGTGCCAGCAGTACACTAGCGGGAGTTAGCTACGAGCAGTACTTC	CASSTLAGVSYEQYF
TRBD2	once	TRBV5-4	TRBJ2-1	TGTGCCAGCAGCCTGACTAGCGGGCGATACAATGAGCAGTTCTTC	CASSLTSGRYNEQFF
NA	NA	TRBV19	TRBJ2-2	TGTGCCAGTAGTGAACAGGGCACCGGGGAGCTGTTTTTT	CASSEQGTGELFF
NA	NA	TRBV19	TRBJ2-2	TGTGCCACCTCGGGGGCCGGGACAGCTAACACCGGGGAGCTGTTTTTT	CATSGAGTANTGELFF
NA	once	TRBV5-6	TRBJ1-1	TGTGCCAGCAGCTTGAGGGGGTTCAACACTGAAGCTTTCTTT	CASSLRGFNTEAFF
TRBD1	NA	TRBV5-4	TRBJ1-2	TGTGCCAGCAGCTTGTCCCAGGGGGTAGGGGGCTACACCTTC	CASSLSQGVGGYTF
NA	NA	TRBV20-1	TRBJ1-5	TGCAGTGCTAGTTCGGTCAACAATCAGCCCCAGCATTTT	CSASSVNNQPQHF
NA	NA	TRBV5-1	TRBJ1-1	TGCGCCAGCAGCCCGGCCAAGGATGAAGCTTTCTTT	CASSPAKDEAFF
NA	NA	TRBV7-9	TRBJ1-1	TGTGCCAGCAGCCCCCTGGGAACCACTGAAGCTTTCTTT	CASSPLGTTEAFF
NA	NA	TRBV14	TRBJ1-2	TGTGCCAGCAGCGAGGGGTTCAGCTATGGCTACACCTTC	CASSEGFSYGYTF
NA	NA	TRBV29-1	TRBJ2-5	TGCAGCGTTGAAACGGGGGTGTACCAAGAGACCCAGTACTTC	CSVETGVYQETQYF
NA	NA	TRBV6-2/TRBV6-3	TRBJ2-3	TGTGCCAGCAGTTCGGCAGGCTCCGGCACAGATACGCAGTATTTT	CASSSAGSGTDTQYF
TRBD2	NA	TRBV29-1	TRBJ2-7	TGCAGCGTTAAGGGACTAGCGAGCTCCTACGAGCAGTACTTC	CSVKGLASSYEQYF
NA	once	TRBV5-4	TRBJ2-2	TGTGCCAGCAGCTGGAAGGGGAGTACAACGAACACCGGGGAGCTGTTTTTT	CASSWKGSTTNTGELFF
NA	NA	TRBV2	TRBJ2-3	TGTGCCAGCAGTGACGGTAACACAGATACGCAGTATTTT	CASSDGNTDTQYF
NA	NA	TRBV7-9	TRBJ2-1	TGTGCCAGCAGCGTAGCTCAAATACAGTTCTTC	CASSVAQIQFF
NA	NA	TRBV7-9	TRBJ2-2	TGTGCCAGCAGCTCCGCTCGGGACGGGGAGCTGTTTTTT	CASSSARDGELFF
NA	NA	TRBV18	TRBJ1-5	TGTGCCAGCTCTAGGGGAGGCAATCAGCCCCAGCATTTT	CASSRGGNQPQHF
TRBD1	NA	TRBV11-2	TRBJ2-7	TGTGCCAGCAGCTCAGGGGACAGCCCCTCCTACGAGCAGTACTTC	CASSSGDSPSYEQYF